This T cell receptor (beta chain) is drawn from a study of OX40 agonist ivuxolimab in advanced cancers. Background for the entire study: Ivuxolimab, which targeted the costimulatory receptor OX40 (CD134), was an agonistic, fully human IgG2 monoclonal antibody. Patients were allowed to have had prior anti-PD-1, anti-PD-L1 or anti-CTLA-4 therapy, and 40% of the dose-escalation patients had been treated with checkpoint inhibitors. In the dose-escalation cohort, more than 75% of patients were male, and the mean age was around 60 years, with a range of roughly 20 to 80. Three dose-escalation patients achieved partial responses, one with hepatocellular carcinoma and two with cutaneous melanoma. Of the approximately 50 dose-escalation patients, hepatocellular carcinoma was present in approximately 20, melanoma in roughly 15, renal cell carcinoma in 9 and head and neck cancer in 9. The purpose of peripheral TCRbeta sequencing was to test whether ivuxolimab changed TCR sequence diversity and led to clonal T-cell expansion. Intravenous ivuxolimab was administered to patients every 2 weeks at six dose levels: 0.01, 0.1, 0.3, 1.5, 3 and 10 mg/kg. The paper covers the monotherapy dose-escalation part of the phase I ivuxolimab trial, which included N of about 50 patients.

General findings and caveats noted by the study authors: The antigen specificity of the peripheral T cells that underwent clonal expansion was not determined. After ivuxolimab, CD8+ T cells had more expanded clones than CD4+ T cells on average. Clonal expansion of both CD4+ and CD8+ blood T cells was observed from baseline to week 6 at doses 0.1 to 3.0 mg/kg. Low levels of normalized T-cell clonal expansion were also seen in some patients who did not respond. Partial responders in the 0.1-3.0 mg/kg groups had among the lowest normalized peripheral clonal expansion, especially among CD8+ T cells.

Comments on this clone: Its cognate antigen has yet to be identified. No much larger clone is present one base from it, and per-base qualities are unavailable.

For sequencing of the TCRbeta CDR3 region, genomic DNA was extracted from the sorted cells. The immunoSEQ Assay was used for sequencing of TCRbeta CDR3 regions. TCRdb holds this immuneACCESS table with in-frame rearrangements only. Some clones are missing; in checked studies, unresolved V genes explain under half, and the rest has no known cause. This sample comprises tens of thousands of clones, 75% to 90% of them detected only once. About 4.5% of the sample is taken by the ten largest. The trial excluded patients who had a history of autoimmune disease or were on systemic immunosuppression. Peripheral blood for TCR sequencing was collected from all dose cohorts at baseline, on cycle 4 day 1, and on cycle 7 day 1. The samples were drawn from a first-in-human, open-label, multicenter phase I dose-escalation trial of ivuxolimab. The trial enrolled adults with locally advanced or metastatic head and neck squamous cell, hepatocellular, melanoma or renal cell carcinoma. Before TCR sequencing, CD4+ and CD8+ T cells were separately sorted from peripheral blood.

Counted from cysteine to phenylalanine, this CDR3 has 13 amino acids. The entry retains the CDR3 DNA only, 39 bases that are in frame from base 1. From a lookup of the germline V gene, CDR1 and CDR2 are SGHVS and FNYEAQ. V is cut by 0 bases and J by 4 bases, and the space between the germline ends is 6 bases. Source: CD4+ or CD8+ T cells sorted from blood, taken in a trial of the OX40 agonist ivuxolimab. The chain is assembled from TRBV7-6 and TRBJ2-5; confidence is insufficient to name the D gene. This TCR was sampled from an adult with an advanced solid tumor such as melanoma, head and neck, liver or kidney cancer. The CDR3 in this case is CASSLAQLETQYF. The DNA sequence is as follows: TGTGCCAGCAGCTTAGCACAGCTAGAGACCCAGTACTTC.